This TCR beta chain comes out of a study of vaccination and CD4 T cells after COVID-19. Study findings and constraints: A comparatively limited set of convalescent patients was examined, with no early post-infection timepoints.

There are a few counts of this clonotype. Antigen specificity is unknown. With the Oncomine TCR Beta short-read assay, DNA from cultured CD4+ T cells was sequenced. TCRdb itself ran the PCR reads through MiXCR, one entry per CDR3 protein. The data contain 15,000 to 20,000 distinct CDR3 sequences, just under 30% of them seen just once; the ten biggest clones take up approximately 19%. Treatment described: roughly 10-day PBMC culture with coronavirus spike peptide pools or control peptides (ViraFEST assay). CDR3 length: 15 amino acids. J gave up 1 base and V 6 bases, and 4 bases lay outside the gene matches. Looked up from germline, CDR1 is KGHSH and CDR2 is LQKENI.

The sequencing sample was made of cultured CD4+ T cells from blood. This receptor was obtained from a human donor with COVID-19. The V call is TRBV18, the J call TRBJ1-5; 9 bases are a match to TRBD1. This chain's CDR3 is CASSTGQGSNQPQHF. As DNA, the CDR3 is TGTGCCAGCTCGACGGGACAGGGAAGCAATCAGCCCCAGCATTTT.